This T cell receptor (beta chain) was identified in a study of cytomegalovirus exposure and HLA in healthy donors. Overall study context: A prior study identified some 100 million unique TCR beta sequences from about 180 million T cells. Study-level points and caveats: Highly shared variants forming one cluster were likely a sequencing artifact. Among TCR beta chains, those listed as cytomegalovirus-associated numbered some 170. Accurate predictions that matched the HLA-A and HLA-B alleles of most subjects were reportedly made from TCR beta sequences.

The length of the CDR3 is 15 residues. CDR1 LNHDA and CDR2 SQIVND come from the germline V gene (reference sequence). Trimming removed 5 bases at V and 2 bases at J, with 15 bases between. Researchers ran the PCR with 60 Vbeta and 13 Jbeta primers. Only in-frame clones appear in the TCRdb table, and some are missing; sequencing was by immunoSEQ multiplex PCR. Among tens of thousands of clones listed, 67% were seen once. A note on this clone: Its antigen is as yet unknown.

The sample was PBMCs. This chain joins TRBV19 and TRBJ1-2; D not certain. The receptor was derived from a man aged 25 to 40 in good health and CMV-seronegative. CDR3 residues: CASSPSPTENYGYTF. CDR3 bases: TGTGCCAGTAGTCCGTCCCCGACGGAGAACTATGGCTACACCTTC. Drawing the rest from reference TRBV19 and TRBJ1-2, the complete variable domain is DGGITQSPKYLFRKEGQNVTLSCEQNLNHDAMYWYRQDPGQGLRLIYYSQIVNDFQKGDIAEGYSVSREKKESFPLTVTSAQKNPTAFYLCASSPSPTENYGYTFGSGTRLTVV.